These 10 T cell receptor beta chains share one sample of origin, sequenced in a study of blood T cell repertoires in COVID-19. This table comes from immunoSEQ multiplex PCR, and its TCRdb copy is limited to in-frame clones, with some not included. This table holds tens of thousands of clones, about 70% found once. The sample comprised peripheral blood. These receptors came from a human donor in a cohort sampled during active COVID-19.

The CDR3 nucleotides read TGTGCCAGTAGTATTAGTACAGGCCGCGGCTACACCTTC. Translation: CASSISTGRGYTF. The gene calls are TRBV19 and TRBJ1-2, with D possibly matching TRBD1 (5 bases). Germline values: CDR1 LNHDA, CDR2 SQIVND (reference sequence). Trimming cost V 3 bases and J 8 bases, with 13 bases left between them. The CDR3 has 13 amino acids.

This clone was found a few times. This rearrangement joins TRBV5-4 to TRBJ2-1; D perhaps matches TRBD1 (5 bases). CDR1 and CDR2 from the germline V gene are SGHNT and YYREEE (reference sequence). V lost 4 bases to trimming and J lost 6 bases, with 8 bases between them. This CDR3 contains 12 residues. The CDR3 is CASSAQGNEQFF. CDR3 coding DNA: TGTGCCAGCAGCGCGCAGGGCAATGAGCAGTTCTTC.

This sequence joins TRBV10-3 and TRBJ1-1; 8 bases map to TRBD1. Germline V lookup: CDR1 ENHRY, CDR2 SYGVKD. CDR3 length equals 16 residues. V lost 1 base to trimming and J lost 1 base; unmatched junction nucleotides: 5. The CDR3 region has the DNA TGTGCCATCAGTGAGTTCCGGGACAGGTCGAACACTGAAGCTTTCTTT. This codes for CAISEFRDRSNTEAFF.

The rearrangement uses TRBV5-4 and TRBJ2-1; 14 bases align to TRBD2. The CDR3 covers 16 residues. CDR1 SGHNT and CDR2 YYREEE come from the germline V gene (reference sequence). The junction had 5 bases not matched to a gene; V was cut back by 5 bases and J by 4 bases. CDR3 amino acids: CASRTSGGAGYNEQFF. Here the CDR3 DNA reads TGTGCCAGCAGGACTAGCGGGGGGGCGGGTTACAATGAGCAGTTCTTC.

CDR3 sequence: CASSSYDQPQHF. DNA of the CDR3: TGTGCCAGCAGCTCTTATGATCAGCCCCAGCATTTT. The chain links TRBV7-2 to TRBJ1-5, with D hard to call. V lost 4 bases and J lost 5, with 6 bases in between. This CDR3 comprises 12 residues. The germline CDR1 and CDR2 sequences are SGHTA and FQGNSA.

V usage is TRBV28 and J usage is TRBJ2-7; perhaps TRBD1 as D (5 bases). This CDR3 is built from 14 residues. Trimming cost V 4 bases and J 0 bases, with 10 bases left between them. CDR1 and CDR2 (germline): MDHEN, SYDVKM. The chain's CDR3 is CASSSQTVSYEQYF. CDR3 sequence (DNA): TGTGCCAGCAGTTCCCAGACAGTCTCCTACGAGCAGTACTTC.

The chain has TRBV2 and TRBJ1-5, with D perhaps TRBD1 (5 bases). Trimming removed 0 bases from V and 3 bases from J, with 12 bases in between. CDR1 SNHLY and CDR2 FYNNEI come from the germline V gene. The CDR3 runs to 16 residues. The CDR3 region has the DNA TGTGCCAGCAGTGAAGCGGGCGGGGGGATCAATCAGCCCCAGCATTTT. Translating gives CASSEAGGGINQPQHF.

The V call is TRBV6-6, the J call TRBJ2-2; 9 bases line up with TRBD1. Germline V gene lookup returns CDR1 MNHNY and CDR2 SVGAGI (reference sequence). The CDR3 has 17 amino acids. The V and J ends lost 5 bases and 4 bases, in that order; junction bases with no gene match: 11. CDR3 DNA sequence: TGTGCCAGCAGTCGACAGGGGGTGAATCAGGGCACCGGGGAGCTGTTTTTT. Residues: CASSRQGVNQGTGELFF.

This clone was detected only a few times. J is TRBJ1-2 and V is TRBV7-9, with TRBD1 matching 10 bases. The CDR3 is made up of 16 amino acids. Losses at the gene ends were 3 bases for V and 0 bases for J; bases not matched to a gene: 4. Germline CDR1 is SEHNR and CDR2 is FQNEAQ (reference sequence). The CDR3 coding sequence is TGTGCCAGCAGCTTTGGACAGGGGGATGCTAACTATGGCTACACCTTC. It translates to CASSFGQGDANYGYTF.

In this sample, this clone turned up a few times. The chain recombines TRBV27 with TRBJ1-1; possibly TRBD1 for D (6 bases). The CDR3 contains 14 residues. The ends were cut back, 3 bases at V and 4 bases at J, with 12 bases in the middle. Germline V gene sequence: CDR1 MNHEY, CDR2 SMNVEV (reference sequence). CDR3 bases: TGTGCCAGCAGTTTTTTGGGGGCGGGCACTGAAGCTTTCTTT. Residues: CASSFLGAGTEAFF.